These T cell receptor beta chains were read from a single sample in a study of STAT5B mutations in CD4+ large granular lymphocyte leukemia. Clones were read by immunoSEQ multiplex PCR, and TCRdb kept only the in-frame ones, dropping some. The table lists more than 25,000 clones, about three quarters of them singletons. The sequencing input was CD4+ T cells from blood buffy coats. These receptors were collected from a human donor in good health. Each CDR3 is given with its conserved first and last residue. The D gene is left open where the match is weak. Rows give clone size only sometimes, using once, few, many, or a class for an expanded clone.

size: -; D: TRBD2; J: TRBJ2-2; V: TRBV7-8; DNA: TGTGCCACCCTTGTCGGGAGGGCAACCGGGGAGCTGTTTTTT; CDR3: CATLVGRATGELFF
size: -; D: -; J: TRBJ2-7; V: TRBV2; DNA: TGTGCCAGCAGTATAGGGGTCCTGGGCTACGAGCAGTACTTC; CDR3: CASSIGVLGYEQYF
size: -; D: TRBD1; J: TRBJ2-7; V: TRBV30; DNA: TGTGCCTGGAGGGACGGTGACAGGGTCAGGGACGAGCAGTACTTC; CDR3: CAWRDGDRVRDEQYF
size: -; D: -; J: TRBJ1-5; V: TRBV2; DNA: TGTGCCAGCAGCCTCTTGGAGGATTATAGCAATCAGCCCCAGCATTTT; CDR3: CASSLLEDYSNQPQHF
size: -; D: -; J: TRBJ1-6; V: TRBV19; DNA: TGTGCCAGTAGCCCCCAGGGACAAGATAATTCACCCCTCCACTTT; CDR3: CASSPQGQDNSPLHF
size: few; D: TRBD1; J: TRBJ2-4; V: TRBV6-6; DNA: TGTGCCAGCAGTAGGGACAGGGAGGCCAAAAACATTCAGTACTTC; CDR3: CASSRDREAKNIQYF
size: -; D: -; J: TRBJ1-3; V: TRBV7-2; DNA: TGTGCCAGCAGCTTAGTGGCCCAGGGCTCTGGAAACACCATATATTTT; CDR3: CASSLVAQGSGNTIYF
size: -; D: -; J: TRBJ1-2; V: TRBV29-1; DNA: TGCAGCGTCACGGGCGGGGGAGCTAACTATGGCTACACCTTC; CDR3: CSVTGGGANYGYTF
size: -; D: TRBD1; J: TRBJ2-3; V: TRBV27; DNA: TGTGCCAGCAGGCCTCCGGGACAGGGTATTCATGGATCGCAGTATTTT; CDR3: CASRPPGQGIHGSQYF
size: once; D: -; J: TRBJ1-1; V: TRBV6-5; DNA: TGTGCCAGCAGATTGGGACGGATGAACACTGAAGCTTTCTTT; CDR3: CASRLGRMNTEAFF
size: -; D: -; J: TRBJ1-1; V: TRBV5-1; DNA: TGCGCCAGCAGCTCGACGACAACCCCCGGAGGGACTGAAGCTTTCTTT; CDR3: CASSSTTTPGGTEAFF
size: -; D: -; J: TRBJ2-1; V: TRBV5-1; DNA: TGCGCCAGCAGCTTCGGACTCTCGGGGGTTTACAATGAGCAGTTCTTC; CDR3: CASSFGLSGVYNEQFF
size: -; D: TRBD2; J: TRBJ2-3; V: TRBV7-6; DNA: TGTGCCAGCAGCTTAGCTAGCGGGGTGGATACGCAGTATTTT; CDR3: CASSLASGVDTQYF
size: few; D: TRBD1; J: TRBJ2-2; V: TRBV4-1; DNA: TGCGCCAGCAGCGTGCGGACAGGGGTCACCGGGGAGCTGTTTTTT; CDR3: CASSVRTGVTGELFF
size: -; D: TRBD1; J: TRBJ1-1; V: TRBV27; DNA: TGTGCCAGCAGTCTGGGACAGGGGGCGGACACTGAAGCTTTCTTT; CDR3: CASSLGQGADTEAFF
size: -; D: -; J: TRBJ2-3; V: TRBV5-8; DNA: TGTGCCAGCAGCCCCGGCAGGGTGAGCACAGATACGCAGTATTTT; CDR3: CASSPGRVSTDTQYF
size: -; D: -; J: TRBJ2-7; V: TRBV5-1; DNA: TGCGCCAGCTCTATCCAGGGCAGCTACGAGCAGTACTTC; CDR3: CASSIQGSYEQYF
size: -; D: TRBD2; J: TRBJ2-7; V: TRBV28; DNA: TGTGCCAGCAGTTTAAGCGGGAGCTCCTACGAGCAGTACTTC; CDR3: CASSLSGSSYEQYF
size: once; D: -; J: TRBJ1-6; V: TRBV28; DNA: TGTGCCAGCAGTCCTGGAGACAGATCAAATTCACCCCTCCACTTT; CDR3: CASSPGDRSNSPLHF
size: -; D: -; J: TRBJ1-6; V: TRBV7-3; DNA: TGTGCCAGCAGCTTAGGGCAGGGAGGTTCACCCCTCCACTTT; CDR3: CASSLGQGGSPLHF